The rows below give T cell receptor beta chains drawn from one sample of a study of T cell responses to AZD1222 COVID-19 vaccine. Sequencing was performed with immunoSEQ multiplex PCR; in TCRdb, only in-frame clones are kept and a portion is missing. The sample carries 150,000 or so clones, nearly 95% recorded once. The sequencing here drew on peripheral blood, taken 28 days after the second AZD1222 dose. These receptor sequences come from an adult who received the AZD1222 COVID-19 vaccine. Each CDR3 is given with its conserved first and last residue. The order of the fields is J gene, V gene, clone size, D gene, CDR3 DNA, CDR3 protein. The D gene is left open where the match is weak. Expanded clones are given a class, and other clones once, few, many or no size at all.

TRBJ2-1	TRBV5-1	-	TRBD2	TGCGCCAGCAGCTTGGGACTAGCGGGAGGGCCTAGGTCAGATGAGCAGTTCTTC	CASSLGLAGGPRSDEQFF
TRBJ1-1	TRBV9	-	-	TGTGCCAGCAGCGTAGTAGCGGGGGACACTGAAGCTTTCTTT	CASSVVAGDTEAFF
TRBJ2-2	TRBV5-1	-	TRBD2	TGCGCCAGCAGAAGGGAGGGTTCCGGGGAGCTGTTTTTT	CASRREGSGELFF
TRBJ1-6	TRBV28	-	-	TGTGCCAGCAGTTTTCAGGGGCAGTCGACACCCCTCCACTTT	CASSFQGQSTPLHF
TRBJ2-3	TRBV7-2	-	-	TGTGCCAGCACCCCCATACACACCGGCACAGATACGCAGTATTTT	CASTPIHTGTDTQYF
TRBJ2-2	TRBV3-1/TRBV3-2	once	TRBD1	TGTGCCAGCAGCCAGGGGGACAGGAACACCGGGGAGCTGTTTTTT	CASSQGDRNTGELFF
TRBJ1-1	TRBV10-3	-	TRBD1	TGTGCCATCAAACGGGACAGAGAGAACACTGAAGCTTTCTTT	CAIKRDRENTEAFF
TRBJ2-7	TRBV27	once	-	TGTGCCAGCAGTTTAACTAATACTCGAAACGAGCAGTACTTC	CASSLTNTRNEQYF
TRBJ1-5	TRBV7-8	-	-	TGTGCCAGCAGCTTAGGGAGGGGGGTTAGTGAGCATCAGCCCCAGCATTTT	CASSLGRGVSEHQPQHF
TRBJ1-1	TRBV7-9	-	-	TGTGCCAGCAGCACGGGTGGGACTGAAGCTTTCTTT	CASSTGGTEAFF
TRBJ1-2	TRBV28	once	-	TGTGCCAGCAGCCCTGGCGGGGGATCCAACTATGGCTACACCTTC	CASSPGGGSNYGYTF
TRBJ2-2	TRBV4-1	-	TRBD2	TGCGCCAGCAGCACAGCTAGCGGGATCTCCGGGGAGCTGTTTTTT	CASSTASGISGELFF
TRBJ2-7	TRBV5-1	-	-	TGCGCCAGCAGCTTAATGAGTATCTCCTACGAGCAGTACTTC	CASSLMSISYEQYF
TRBJ2-1	TRBV7-3	-	TRBD2	TGTGCCAGCAGCTTAAGCGGGAGGGCCATGCCGTTCTTC	CASSLSGRAMPFF
TRBJ1-3	TRBV19	-	TRBD1	TGTGCCAGTACTACGACCTGGGACAGTGGAAACACCATATATTTT	CASTTTWDSGNTIYF
TRBJ1-1	TRBV5-1	-	-	TGCGCCAGCGCTAGCGGGGGGGCCGGGACTGAAGCTTTCTTT	CASASGGAGTEAFF
TRBJ2-7	TRBV28	-	-	TGTGCCAGCAGTCTTGCACGCGAGCAGTACTTC	CASSLAREQYF
TRBJ1-5	TRBV6-1	-	TRBD1	TGTGCCAGCAGTGAACGGGACAGCAGCAATCAGCCCCAGCATTTT	CASSERDSSNQPQHF
TRBJ1-1	TRBV9	-	-	TGTGCCAGCAGCCCAACGAGGACAGTTAACACTGAAGCTTTCTTT	CASSPTRTVNTEAFF
TRBJ2-1	TRBV19	-	TRBD1	TGTGCCAGTAGTACACAGGGGGCCGCGGAGAATGAGCAGTTCTTC	CASSTQGAAENEQFF
TRBJ1-6	TRBV2	-	-	TGTGCCAGCAGTGAAGCGCAGGGGATGCGATCACCCCTCCACTTT	CASSEAQGMRSPLHF
TRBJ2-2	TRBV7-9	-	-	TGTGCCAGCAGCCTAATCAGGGGATCAGGAACCGGGGAGCTGTTTTTT	CASSLIRGSGTGELFF
TRBJ1-3	TRBV4-2	-	-	TGTGCCAGCAGCCAAGGGGCAGTGGGGACCGGGGTTGGAAACACCATATATTTT	CASSQGAVGTGVGNTIYF
TRBJ2-5	TRBV12-3/TRBV12-4	-	-	TGTGCCAGCAGTAATTTACAGGGAGAGACCCAGTACTTC	CASSNLQGETQYF
TRBJ1-5	TRBV5-1	-	-	TGCGCCAGCAGTCTGAACCCTGTCGGGCAGCCCCAGCATTTT	CASSLNPVGQPQHF
TRBJ2-7	TRBV21-1	once	-	TGTGCCAGCAGCCACAGCCGGGACCAGAGAGGCTACGAGCAGTACTTC	CASSHSRDQRGYEQYF
TRBJ1-6	TRBV4-2	-	TRBD1	TGTGCCAGCAGCGTGGACAGGGGCTCTAAGTCACCCCTCCACTTT	CASSVDRGSKSPLHF
TRBJ1-2	TRBV19	-	-	TGTGCCAGTACCAGGATAGGGAACTATGGCTACACCTTC	CASTRIGNYGYTF
TRBJ1-6	TRBV10-3	-	-	TGTGCCATCAGTGTCGGTACAGGCAATAATTCACCCCTCCACTTT	CAISVGTGNNSPLHF
TRBJ2-7	TRBV19	medium-sized	-	TGTGCCAGTAGTATTACTGGACAGCATAACTACGAGCAGTACTTC	CASSITGQHNYEQYF
TRBJ1-4	TRBV2	-	-	TGTGCCAGCAGTGATGGCAGGGCCGGTGAAAAACTGTTTTTT	CASSDGRAGEKLFF
TRBJ1-6	TRBV29-1	-	-	TGCAGCGTAGGGACAAATAATTCACCCCTCCACTTT	CSVGTNNSPLHF
TRBJ2-1	TRBV7-9	-	-	TGTGCCAGCAGCTTAGAGGCAGGGAAGCAGTTCTTC	CASSLEAGKQFF
TRBJ1-2	TRBV19	-	-	TGTGCCAGTAGTACCTCCCGGGGGAGCAACTATGGCTACACCTTC	CASSTSRGSNYGYTF
TRBJ1-1	TRBV5-1	-	-	TGCGCCAGCAGCTTGCAGGGGATGAACACTGAAGCTTTCTTT	CASSLQGMNTEAFF
TRBJ2-7	TRBV27	few	-	TGTGCCAGCAGTCCGACCGGTCGGGTCTACGAGCAGTACTTC	CASSPTGRVYEQYF
TRBJ1-5	TRBV4-2	-	-	TGTGCCAGCAGCCACCGAGGGGAGGGTGCTATGGATCAGCCCCAGCATTTT	CASSHRGEGAMDQPQHF
TRBJ2-3	TRBV10-3	-	TRBD2	TGTGCCATCAGTGAGCCCCTCGCGGGAGAGAGCACAGATACGCAGTATTTT	CAISEPLAGESTDTQYF
TRBJ2-7	TRBV7-8	-	-	TGTGCCAGCAGCTTAACTAGCTCCTACGAGCAGTACTTC	CASSLTSSYEQYF
TRBJ2-2	TRBV19	few	-	TGTGCCAGTAGTTTCGGACTCCGGAACACCGGGGAGCTGTTTTTT	CASSFGLRNTGELFF
TRBJ1-3	TRBV7-2	-	-	TGTGCCAGCAGCTTAGTCGGGGGTTCGGCTGGAAACACCATATATTTT	CASSLVGGSAGNTIYF
TRBJ1-1	TRBV6-1	-	-	TGTGCCAGCAGTGAAAGCCACCTGAACACTGAAGCTTTCTTT	CASSESHLNTEAFF
TRBJ1-2	TRBV27	-	-	TGTGCCAGCAGCAACAGGGATGGGACTGGCTACACCTTC	CASSNRDGTGYTF
TRBJ2-1	TRBV12-3/TRBV12-4	once	-	TGTGCCAGCAGACCCGGACAGCTCAATGAGCAGTTCTTC	CASRPGQLNEQFF
TRBJ1-5	TRBV30	-	-	TGTGCCTGGAGTGTACGGTGGCAGCTAAATCAGCCCCAGCATTTT	CAWSVRWQLNQPQHF
TRBJ2-3	TRBV7-2	-	TRBD2	TGTGCCAGCAGCCGGACTAGCGGGGGGGCAGATACGCAGTATTTT	CASSRTSGGADTQYF
TRBJ2-7	TRBV24-1	-	TRBD2	TGTGCCACCAGTGACTCCGGGACTAGCGGGACAGGGTGGGAGCAGTACTTC	CATSDSGTSGTGWEQYF
TRBJ1-4	TRBV18	-	-	TGTGCCAGCTCACCGATTAGGGGCGAAAAACTGTTTTTT	CASSPIRGEKLFF
TRBJ1-2	TRBV5-1	-	-	TGCGCCAGCAGCCCAAACAGGGATGGCTACACCTTC	CASSPNRDGYTF
TRBJ1-5	TRBV28	few	-	TGTGCCAGCAGTTTTGTCTTAGGCAGACTTAGCAATCAGCCCCAGCATTTT	CASSFVLGRLSNQPQHF
TRBJ1-3	TRBV6-1	-	-	TGTGCCAGCAGTGAATTACCCGGAAACACCATATATTTT	CASSELPGNTIYF
TRBJ2-5	TRBV6-5	-	TRBD1	TGTGCCAGCAGTTGGACAGGACCTCAAGAGACCCAGTACTTC	CASSWTGPQETQYF
TRBJ1-1	TRBV7-2	-	TRBD1	TGTGCCAGCAGCTTACAATTCAGGGGGCTAACTGAAGCTTTCTTT	CASSLQFRGLTEAFF
TRBJ2-2	TRBV7-6	-	-	TGTGCCAGCAGCTTAGCGGTCACCGGGGAGCTGTTTTTT	CASSLAVTGELFF
TRBJ2-1	TRBV19	-	-	TGTGCCAGTAGTATAGATCGCGGCAGCTCCTACAATGAGCAGTTCTTC	CASSIDRGSSYNEQFF
TRBJ1-1	TRBV28	-	-	TGTGCCAGCAGTTTCGGCTTTTCGCGGGGCACTGAAGCTTTCTTT	CASSFGFSRGTEAFF
TRBJ2-4	TRBV6-6	-	TRBD2	TGTGCCAGCAGCTGGCTAGCGGGCGGGGTTGGGTACTTC	CASSWLAGGVGYF
TRBJ1-2	TRBV10-3	-	-	TGTGCCATCGGTAGTGCTAGAACGTATGGCTACACCTTC	CAIGSARTYGYTF
TRBJ2-7	TRBV6-5	-	-	TGTGCCAGCAGTTACTCGGGGGGTCTCGACGAGCAGTACTTC	CASSYSGGLDEQYF